This entry concerns a single T cell receptor beta chain. Its matching antigen is unknown. The use of a sample-barcoded 5' primer and a J-beta primer mix characterized a second PCR of about 7 to 12 cycles. MiXCR, applied by TCRdb to the 5' RACE reads, yields one record per CDR3 protein. The sample has 1.5 million to 1.9 million distinct CDR3 sequences; approximately 43% are singletons. These data are taken from a study of blood T cells in healthy people across ages. Whole-study results and caveats: As age increased, TCR beta diversity per million T cells fell in a roughly linear fashion. Unsorted PBMC material precluded a definitive naive versus antigen-experienced comparison. Expanded clonotype changes were possibly confounded by unknown donor CMV status.

Germline V CDR1 and CDR2: SEHNR, FQNEAQ (reference sequence). Trimming removed 5 bases from V and 1 base from J; junction bases left unmatched: 5. CDR3 length equals 14 residues. No fewer than 6 million PBMCs went into each sample. Material: blood. The sequence came from a woman aged 18-29 years in good health. The V gene is TRBV7-9, the J gene TRBJ2-7, with 7 positions matching TRBD1. The CDR3 DNA sequence: TGTGCCAGCAGCCCAAAGGACAGGTCCTACGAGCAGTACTTC. It yields the protein CASSPKDRSYEQYF.